This T cell receptor (beta chain) was captured by sequencing in a study of CD8 T cells in ankylosing spondylitis. TCRdb ran MiXCR on the 5' RACE reads and lists one entry per CDR3 protein. The top ten clones hold around 19% of a sample with roughly 700,000 distinct CDR3 sequences, around a fifth of them seen once. The CDR3 sequence is 14 residues long. Findings and caveats of the study: Within peripheral blood, clones linked to disease were CD8+ and relatively rare. Ankylosing spondylitis blood appeared to be characterized by a TCR beta motif of 8 or 9 highly homologous variants. Previous work reported some of these motif variants in the synovial fluid and blood of reactive arthritis.

To note about this clonotype: The antigen remains unidentified.

The specimen was blood, either unsorted or a sorted T cell fraction (not recorded which). The rearrangement uses TRBV21-1 and TRBJ1-1; the D call of TRBD1 is as the table states it, not checked on the DNA. TRBV21-1 is a listed pseudogene. The receptor comes from a male donor with ankylosing spondylitis. The CDR3 sequence: CASSRDRGHTEAFF. Here the CDR3 DNA reads TGTGCCAGCAGCAGGGACAGGGGTCACACTGAAGCTTTCTTT.